The source of this T cell receptor (beta chain) is a study of cytomegalovirus exposure and HLA in healthy donors. Overall study context: From donors who were HLA-typed, an early data release held 81 million or so unique TCRs.

The CDR3 has 12 amino acids. Germline V gives CDR1 SNHLY, CDR2 FYNNEI. Deletions cut 9 bases from V and 9 bases from J, with 15 bases between. Overall study results and limits: For most TCR beta V segments, an earlier analysis put the productive rate at about 87% or about 30% of the time.

PCR used 60 Vbeta primers and 13 Jbeta primers. The protocol was immunoSEQ multiplex PCR, while the TCRdb copy is restricted to in-frame clones and leaves out a portion. The repertoire includes roughly 200,000 clones, around 77% of them detected once, and roughly 3% sits in the top ten. Comments on this clone: Its antigen remains unidentified.

V gene TRBV2 combines with J gene TRBJ2-1, with a weak D call TRBD2 (5 bases). The clonotype originates from a woman in her twenties or thirties in good health and CMV-seronegative. The material sequenced was PBMCs. Written as DNA, the CDR3 is TGTGCCAGTCGACTACAGCTTAGTGAGCAGTTCTTC. Its protein is CASRLQLSEQFF. The full variable domain, its missing parts supplied by reference TRBV2 and TRBJ2-1, is EPEVTQTPSHQVTQMGQEVILRCVPISNHLYFYWYRQILGQKVEFLVSFYNNEISEKSEIFDDQFSVERPDGSNFTLKIRSTKLEDSAMYFCASRLQLSEQFFGPGTRLTVL.